This is a list of T cell receptor beta chains from one sample in a study of blood T cell repertoires in COVID-19. Data came from immunoSEQ multiplex PCR; TCRdb stores just in-frame clones and leaves some out. The sample holds about 160,000 clones, around 83% seen once. Input material: peripheral blood. The receptors derive from a woman aged 45-65 years with COVID-19, enrolled during active disease. CDR3s include the opening cysteine and the closing phenylalanine or tryptophan. D genes are given only for firm matches. Where a row states a size, it is once, few, many or the class of an expanded clone; other rows omit it.

v_gene	j_gene	len	d_gene	abundance	CDR3nt	CDR3aa
TRBV13	TRBJ2-7	15	.	.	TGTGCCAGCAGTTTCACCCGGGACACCTCCTACGAGCAGTACTTC	CASSFTRDTSYEQYF
TRBV4-3	TRBJ2-7	14	TRBD1	.	TGCGCCAGCAGCCGGGGACAGCCCCCCTACGAGCAGTACTTC	CASSRGQPPYEQYF
TRBV9	TRBJ2-3	16	.	.	TGTGCCAGCAGCGTAGTACAGGGAATCGGGACAGATACGCAGTATTTT	CASSVVQGIGTDTQYF
TRBV19	TRBJ2-7	15	.	once	TGTGCCAGTACGATGGGGGGTCAAAAGACCTACGAGCAGTACTTC	CASTMGGQKTYEQYF
TRBV10-3	TRBJ1-6	14	TRBD1	.	TGTGCCATCAGACCCGTACAGGGGGATTCACCCCTCCACTTT	CAIRPVQGDSPLHF
TRBV2	TRBJ2-7	14	TRBD2	.	TGTGCCAGCAGGTCTCCCGGGGGGGCCTACGAGCAGTACTTC	CASRSPGGAYEQYF
TRBV2	TRBJ1-1	14	TRBD1	.	TGTGCCAGCACCCGGGAGGGGGCCATCACTGAAGCTTTCTTT	CASTREGAITEAFF
TRBV9	TRBJ2-3	15	TRBD2	.	TGTGCCAGCAGTTTAGCGGGGTACGGTACAGATACGCAGTATTTT	CASSLAGYGTDTQYF
TRBV9	TRBJ2-7	17	TRBD1	.	TGTGCCAGCAGCGTAGGTTTGAGACAGGGGGCGAAGAACGAGCAGTACTTC	CASSVGLRQGAKNEQYF
TRBV19	TRBJ2-7	14	.	.	TGTGCCAGTAGTATAGGGGGCAGGGACTACGAGCAGTACTTC	CASSIGGRDYEQYF
TRBV2	TRBJ2-7	15	TRBD1	.	TGTGCCAGCAGTCTCCCTAGGGACAGATCCTACGAGCAGTACTTC	CASSLPRDRSYEQYF
TRBV30	TRBJ1-2	12	.	.	TGTGCCTGGAGTAGGCCAGGGGTCGACTACACCTTC	CAWSRPGVDYTF
TRBV7-3	TRBJ2-3	15	TRBD2	.	TGTGCCAGCAGTTCATCCGGGACTAACACAGATACGCAGTATTTT	CASSSSGTNTDTQYF
TRBV2	TRBJ2-7	14	.	few	TGTGCCAGCAGTGAGGGGAGAAGCCCCTACGAGCAGTACTTC	CASSEGRSPYEQYF
TRBV5-1	TRBJ2-3	15	.	.	TGCGCCAGCAGCTTTAAGGGGACAAGCACAGATACGCAGTATTTT	CASSFKGTSTDTQYF
TRBV5-1	TRBJ2-3	15	.	once	TGCGCCAGCAGGGGGGGCGGGGGAAACACAGATACGCAGTATTTT	CASRGGGGNTDTQYF
TRBV19	TRBJ1-2	11	.	.	TGTGCCAGTAGTATAGGGGAGACCTCCTACTTC	CASSIGETSYF
TRBV7-2	TRBJ2-1	17	TRBD2	.	TGTGCCAGCAGCTCCGGACTAGCGGGGGCGTCCTACAATGAGCAGTTCTTC	CASSSGLAGASYNEQFF
TRBV7-3	TRBJ1-6	14	TRBD1	.	TGTGCCAGCAGCTCGGGACAGCCAGGTTCACCCCTCCACTTT	CASSSGQPGSPLHF
TRBV5-3	TRBJ1-5	15	.	.	TGTGCCAGAAGCCCAGACTCAAATAGCAATCAGCCCCAGCATTTT	CARSPDSNSNQPQHF
TRBV11-2	TRBJ2-5	13	.	.	TGTGCCAGCAGCCTCGAGACGGGGGAGACCCAGTACTTC	CASSLETGETQYF
TRBV6-6	TRBJ2-1	15	TRBD2	.	TGTGCCAGCCACCCCACTAGCGGGACTGCGAATGAGCAGTTCTTC	CASHPTSGTANEQFF
TRBV2	TRBJ1-4	15	.	.	TGTGCCAGCAGTGAAATCAGGGCTTCTAATGAAAAACTGTTTTTT	CASSEIRASNEKLFF
TRBV12-3/TRBV12-4	TRBJ1-6	12	.	.	TGTGCCAGCAGTTTAACGGGGGATCCCCTCCACTTT	CASSLTGDPLHF
TRBV30	TRBJ2-2	16	.	.	TGTGCCTGGAGCCAATTGGGGCTAGCGAACACCGGGGAGCTGTTTTTT	CAWSQLGLANTGELFF
TRBV27	TRBJ1-5	15	TRBD1	medium-sized	TGTGCCAGCGGGGCCGGGACAGTTCCCAATCAGCCCCAGCATTTT	CASGAGTVPNQPQHF
TRBV5-4	TRBJ1-5	14	.	.	TGTGCCAGCAGCTTGTACGGGGGGAATCAGCCCCAGCATTTT	CASSLYGGNQPQHF
TRBV11-3	TRBJ2-1	13	.	.	TGTGCTACTAAGATAGGAATCAGGGGTGAGCAGTTCTTC	CATKIGIRGEQFF
TRBV3-1/TRBV3-2	TRBJ1-1	14	.	.	TGTGCCAGCAGCCAACCACGGGGGAACACTGAAGCTTTCTTT	CASSQPRGNTEAFF
TRBV5-1	TRBJ1-2	13	.	.	TGCGCCAGCAGCTTGTACAACAGGGAGAGCTACACCTTC	CASSLYNRESYTF
TRBV12-5	TRBJ2-3	15	.	.	TGTGCTAGTGTCCTACACAGGGTGGACACAGATACGCAGTATTTT	CASVLHRVDTDTQYF
TRBV28	TRBJ1-2	16	TRBD1	.	TGTGCCAGCACCGGGACAGGGTACTCTGGTCTCTATGGCTACACCTTC	CASTGTGYSGLYGYTF
TRBV5-8	TRBJ2-1	12	TRBD2	.	TGTGCCAGCAGCACTAGCGTGGGTGAGCAGTTCTTC	CASSTSVGEQFF
TRBV7-9	TRBJ2-2	17	.	.	TGTGCCAGCAGCTTAGGGTGGTGGGGCCGGAACACCGGGGAGCTGTTTTTT	CASSLGWWGRNTGELFF
TRBV19	TRBJ2-7	15	TRBD2	few	TGTGCCAGTAGTCAATATAGCGGGGGACCCTACGAGCAGTACTTC	CASSQYSGGPYEQYF
TRBV28	TRBJ2-7	16	.	.	TGTGCCAGCCTTGGGCCGGGGAGGAGCTCTCTGGACGAGCAGTACTTC	CASLGPGRSSLDEQYF
TRBV5-1	TRBJ2-3	17	.	.	TGCGCCAGCAGCTTGGCCGCCGGCGGGGTGAACACAGATACGCAGTATTTT	CASSLAAGGVNTDTQYF
TRBV28	TRBJ2-2	15	.	.	TGTGCCAGCAGTCCGACAAAACCGAACACCGGGGAGCTGTTTTTT	CASSPTKPNTGELFF
TRBV27	TRBJ2-3	16	TRBD2	.	TGTGCCAGCAGTAGAGATCTAGCGGGGGGAACAGATACGCAGTATTTT	CASSRDLAGGTDTQYF
TRBV19	TRBJ1-5	13	.	.	TGTGCCAGTAGTATCAGGGGTTCCCAGCCCCAGCATTTT	CASSIRGSQPQHF
TRBV25-1	TRBJ2-5	14	TRBD2	.	TGTGCCAGCAGTCAGCGGGGGGGCCAAGAGACCCAGTACTTC	CASSQRGGQETQYF
TRBV3-1/TRBV3-2	TRBJ1-2	15	.	.	TGTGCCAGCAGCCAAGACGCAGGGGATCACTATGGCTACACCTTC	CASSQDAGDHYGYTF
TRBV7-7	TRBJ2-5	15	TRBD2	.	TGTGCCAGCAGCACCGGGACTAGCGGGGGTGAGACCCAGTACTTC	CASSTGTSGGETQYF
TRBV27	TRBJ2-5	15	.	.	TGTGCCAGCAGTTTATTCGAGACAGCCACAGAGACCCAGTACTTC	CASSLFETATETQYF
TRBV19	TRBJ1-2	13	TRBD1	.	TGTGCCAGTAGTAACAGGGGGCAGAATGGCTACACCTTC	CASSNRGQNGYTF
TRBV3-1/TRBV3-2	TRBJ2-3	20	TRBD2	.	TGTGCCAGCAGCCAAGATTCGGTAGCGGGGGGGTATTCGAGCACAGATACGCAGTATTTT	CASSQDSVAGGYSSTDTQYF